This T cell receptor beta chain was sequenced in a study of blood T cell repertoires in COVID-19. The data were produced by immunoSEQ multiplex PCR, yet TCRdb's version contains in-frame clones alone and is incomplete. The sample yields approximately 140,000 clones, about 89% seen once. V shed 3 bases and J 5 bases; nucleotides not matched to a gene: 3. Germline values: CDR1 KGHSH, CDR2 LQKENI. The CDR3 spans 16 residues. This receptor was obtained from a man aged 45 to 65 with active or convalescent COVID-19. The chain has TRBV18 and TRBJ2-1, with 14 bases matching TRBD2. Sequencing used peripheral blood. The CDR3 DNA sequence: TGTGCCAGCTCACCCCGACTAGCGGGAGGGAACAATGAGCAGTTCTTC. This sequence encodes CASSPRLAGGNNEQFF. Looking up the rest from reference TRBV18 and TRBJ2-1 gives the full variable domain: NAGVMQNPRHLVRRRGQEARLRCSPMKGHSHVYWYRQLPEEGLKFMVYLQKENIIDESGMPKERFSAEFPKEGPSILRIQQVVRGDSAAYFCASSPRLAGGNNEQFFGPGTRLTVL.